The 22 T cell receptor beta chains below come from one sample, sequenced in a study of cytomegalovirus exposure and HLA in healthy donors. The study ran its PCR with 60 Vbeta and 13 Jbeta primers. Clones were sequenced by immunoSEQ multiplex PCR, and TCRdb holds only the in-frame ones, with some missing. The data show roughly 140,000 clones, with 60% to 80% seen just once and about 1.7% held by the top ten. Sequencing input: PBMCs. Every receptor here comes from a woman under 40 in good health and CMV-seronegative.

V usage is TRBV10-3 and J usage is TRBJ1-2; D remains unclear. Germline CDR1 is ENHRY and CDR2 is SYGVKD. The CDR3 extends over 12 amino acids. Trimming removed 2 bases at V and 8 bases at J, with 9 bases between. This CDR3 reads CAISEPSPGYTF. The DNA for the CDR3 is TGTGCCATCAGTGAGCCGTCTCCGGGCTACACCTTC.

The chain's CDR3 is CASSEAEGAAGYTF. CDR3 nucleotides: TGTGCCAGCAGTGAAGCGGAGGGGGCGGCTGGCTACACCTTC. V is TRBV2 and J is TRBJ1-2, with 7 bases matching TRBD1. The CDR3 is 14 residues long. Germline CDR1 and CDR2: SNHLY and FYNNEI. V lost 0 bases to trimming and J lost 7 bases; unmatched junction nucleotides: 5.

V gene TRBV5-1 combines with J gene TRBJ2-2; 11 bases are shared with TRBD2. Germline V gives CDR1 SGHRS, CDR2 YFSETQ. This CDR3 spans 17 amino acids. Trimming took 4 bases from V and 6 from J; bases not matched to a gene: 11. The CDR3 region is CASSHKTSGGSAGELFF. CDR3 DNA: TGCGCCAGCAGCCACAAAACTAGCGGGGGTTCGGCCGGGGAGCTGTTTTTT.

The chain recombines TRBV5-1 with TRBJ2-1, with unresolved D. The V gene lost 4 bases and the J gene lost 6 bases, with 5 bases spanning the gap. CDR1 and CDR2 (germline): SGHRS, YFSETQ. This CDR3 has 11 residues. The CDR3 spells CASSRSNEQFF. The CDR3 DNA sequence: TGCGCCAGCAGCAGGAGCAATGAGCAGTTCTTC.

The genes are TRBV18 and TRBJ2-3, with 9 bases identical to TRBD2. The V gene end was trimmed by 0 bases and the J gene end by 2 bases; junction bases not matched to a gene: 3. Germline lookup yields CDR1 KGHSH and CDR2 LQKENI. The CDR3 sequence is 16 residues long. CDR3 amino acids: CASSPPAGGLTDTQYF. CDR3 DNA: TGTGCCAGCTCACCACCCGCGGGGGGGCTCACAGATACGCAGTATTTT.

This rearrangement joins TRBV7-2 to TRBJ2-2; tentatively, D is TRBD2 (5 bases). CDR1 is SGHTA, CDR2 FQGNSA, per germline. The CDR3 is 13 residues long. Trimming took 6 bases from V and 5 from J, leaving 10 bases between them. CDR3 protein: CASRSRGTGELFF. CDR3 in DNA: TGTGCCAGCAGATCTAGAGGGACCGGGGAGCTGTTTTTT.

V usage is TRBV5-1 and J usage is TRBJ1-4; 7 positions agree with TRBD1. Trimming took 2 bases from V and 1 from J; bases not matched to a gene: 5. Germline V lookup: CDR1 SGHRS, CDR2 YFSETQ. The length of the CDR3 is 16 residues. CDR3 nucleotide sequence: TGCGCCAGCAGCTTACCGACAGGGAAAACTAATGAAAAACTGTTTTTT. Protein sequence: CASSLPTGKTNEKLFF.

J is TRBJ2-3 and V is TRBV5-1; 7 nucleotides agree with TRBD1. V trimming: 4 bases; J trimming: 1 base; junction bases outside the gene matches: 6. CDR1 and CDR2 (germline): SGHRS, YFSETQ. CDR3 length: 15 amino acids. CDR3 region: CASSQGVGRTDTQYF. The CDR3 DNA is TGCGCCAGCAGCCAGGGGGTGGGCCGCACAGATACGCAGTATTTT.

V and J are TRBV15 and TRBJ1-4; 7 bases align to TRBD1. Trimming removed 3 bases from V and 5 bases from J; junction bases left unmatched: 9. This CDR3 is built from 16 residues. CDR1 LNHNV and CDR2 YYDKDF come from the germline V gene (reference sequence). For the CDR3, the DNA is TGTGCCACCAGCAGGGTCGGACAGGCTCAAAATGAAAAACTGTTTTTT. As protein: CATSRVGQAQNEKLFF. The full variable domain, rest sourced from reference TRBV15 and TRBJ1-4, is DAMVIQNPRYQVTQFGKPVTLSCSQTLNHNVMYWYQQKSSQAPKLLFHYYDKDFNNEADTPDNFQSRRPNTSFCFLDIRSPGLGDTAMYLCATSRVGQAQNEKLFFGSGTQLSVL.

The CDR3 coding sequence is TGTGCCAGTAACCCGGGACAGGGAGGGGATCAGCCCCAGCATTTT. It is translated as CASNPGQGGDQPQHF. This chain joins TRBV6-6 and TRBJ1-5; 9 nucleotides match TRBD1. This CDR3 has 15 amino acids. Germline V gene lookup returns CDR1 MNHNY and CDR2 SVGAGI (reference sequence). V lost 9 bases to trimming and J lost 5 bases; unmatched junction nucleotides: 11.

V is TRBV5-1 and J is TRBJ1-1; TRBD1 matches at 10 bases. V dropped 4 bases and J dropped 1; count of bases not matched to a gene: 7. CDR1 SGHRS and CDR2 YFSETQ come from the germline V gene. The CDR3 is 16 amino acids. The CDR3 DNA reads TGCGCCAGCAGCCCACCCGGGACAGGGGCGAACACTGAAGCTTTCTTT. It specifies CASSPPGTGANTEAFF.

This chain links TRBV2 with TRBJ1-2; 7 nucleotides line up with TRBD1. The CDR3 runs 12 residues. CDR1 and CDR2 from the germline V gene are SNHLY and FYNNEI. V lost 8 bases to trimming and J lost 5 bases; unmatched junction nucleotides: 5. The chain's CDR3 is CASLGTDYGYTF. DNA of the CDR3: TGTGCCAGCTTAGGGACAGATTATGGCTACACCTTC.

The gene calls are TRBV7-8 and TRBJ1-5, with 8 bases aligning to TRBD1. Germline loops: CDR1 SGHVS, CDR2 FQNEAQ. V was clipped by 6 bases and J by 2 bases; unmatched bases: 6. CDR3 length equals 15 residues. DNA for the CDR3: TGTGCCAGCAGTCAGACAGGGGTTGGCAATCAGCCCCAGCATTTT. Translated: CASSQTGVGNQPQHF.

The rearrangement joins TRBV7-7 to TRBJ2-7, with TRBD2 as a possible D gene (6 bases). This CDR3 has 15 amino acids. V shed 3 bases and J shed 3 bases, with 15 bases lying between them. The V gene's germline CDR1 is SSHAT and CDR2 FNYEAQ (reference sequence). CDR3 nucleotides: TGTGCCAGCAGCTTTAAGCCGGGACTCAACTACGAGCAGTACTTC. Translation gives CASSFKPGLNYEQYF.

CDR3 region: CASSQDRGLRYSGNTIYF. In DNA, the CDR3 is TGTGCCAGCAGCCAGGACAGGGGGCTACGATACTCTGGAAACACCATATATTTT. This chain links TRBV7-9 with TRBJ1-3, with 11 bases matching TRBD1. Germline trimming cut 5 bases from V and 0 bases from J; bases unmatched to any gene: 9. CDR3 size: 18 residues. Per the germline V gene, CDR1 is SEHNR and CDR2 is FQNEAQ (reference sequence).

The CDR3 DNA reads TGTGCCAGCAGCCAAGTGGGACTCAAAGGGGACACTGAAGCTTTCTTT. Translated: CASSQVGLKGDTEAFF. The chain joins TRBV4-2 to TRBJ1-1, with a weak D call TRBD1 (5 bases). Germline values: CDR1 LGHNA, CDR2 YNFKEQ. The V end was cut by 1 base, the J end by 3 bases, with 15 bases between. The CDR3 has 16 amino acids.

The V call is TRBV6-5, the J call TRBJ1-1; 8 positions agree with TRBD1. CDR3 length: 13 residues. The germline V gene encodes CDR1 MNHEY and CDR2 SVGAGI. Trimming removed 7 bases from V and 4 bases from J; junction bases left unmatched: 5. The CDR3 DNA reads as TGTGCCAGCAACCCAACAGGGGGCACTGAAGCTTTCTTT. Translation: CASNPTGGTEAFF.

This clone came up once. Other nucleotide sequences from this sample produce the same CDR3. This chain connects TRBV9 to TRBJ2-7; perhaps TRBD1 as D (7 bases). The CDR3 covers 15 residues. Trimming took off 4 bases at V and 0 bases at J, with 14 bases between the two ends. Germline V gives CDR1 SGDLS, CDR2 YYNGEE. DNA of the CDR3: TGTGCCAGCAGCCCTCAGGGGGGCGTCTCCTACGAGCAGTACTTC. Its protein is CASSPQGGVSYEQYF.

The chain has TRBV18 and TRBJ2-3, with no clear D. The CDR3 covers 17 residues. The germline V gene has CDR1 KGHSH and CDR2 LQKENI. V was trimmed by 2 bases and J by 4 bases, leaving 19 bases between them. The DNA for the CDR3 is TGTGCCAGCTCACCAATTAACAGACAAGAGACGGCAGATACGCAGTATTTT. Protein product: CASSPINRQETADTQYF.

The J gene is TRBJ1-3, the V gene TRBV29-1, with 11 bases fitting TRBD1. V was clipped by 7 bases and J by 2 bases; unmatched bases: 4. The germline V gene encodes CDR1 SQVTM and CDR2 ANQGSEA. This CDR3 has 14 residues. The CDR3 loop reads CSAGDRGAGNTIYF. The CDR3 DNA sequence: TGCAGCGCCGGGGACAGGGGGGCTGGAAACACCATATATTTT.

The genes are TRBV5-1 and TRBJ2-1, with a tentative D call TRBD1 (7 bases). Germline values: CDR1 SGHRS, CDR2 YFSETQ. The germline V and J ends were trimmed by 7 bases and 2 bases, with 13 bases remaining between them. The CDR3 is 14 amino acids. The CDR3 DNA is TGCGCCAGCTCGGAGGGGGCTGCCTACAATGAGCAGTTCTTC. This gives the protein CASSEGAAYNEQFF.

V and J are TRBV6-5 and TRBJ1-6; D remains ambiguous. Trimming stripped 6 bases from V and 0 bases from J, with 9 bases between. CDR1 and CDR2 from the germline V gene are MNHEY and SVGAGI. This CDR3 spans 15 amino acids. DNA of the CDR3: TGTGCCAGCAGGCTCTTGAGCTCCTATAATTCACCCCTCCACTTT. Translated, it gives CASRLLSSYNSPLHF.